This T cell receptor beta chain was documented in a study of T cell repertoires in cytomegalovirus infection. As for the study in general: Public TCR beta signatures were indicative of both CMV infection and a matching HLA type.

MiXCR, run by TCRdb on the reads, gives a single entry per CDR3 protein. The table includes about 130,000 distinct CDR3 sequences, 24% detected once. The table lists this clonotype with a few counts. What it binds is not known. Germline V lookup: CDR1 SGHAT, CDR2 FQNNGV. The V end lost 0 bases, the J end lost 6 bases, and 12 bases lay between the germline ends. This CDR3 spans 15 amino acids. Study-level results: Ex vivo responses were dominated by HLA-C-restricted CMV-specific TCR beta clonotypes.

This TCR was recovered from a human donor in good health (CMV status not recorded). Some clones in this sample may be carry-over from other donors' samples. Material: PBMCs, sequenced either directly or after in vitro stimulation (not recorded which). This chain uses TRBV11-2 with TRBJ2-1; D is unresolved. CDR3 bases: TGTGCCAGCAGCTTAGACGTGCTACCGGGCAATGAGCAGTTCTTC. It codes for CASSLDVLPGNEQFF.